This T cell receptor beta chain was identified during a study of blood T cells in healthy people across ages. Whenever a sample was processed, at least 6 million PBMCs were isolated. To note about this clonotype: Antigen specificity is unknown. One end of the junction does not line up with germline, which may come from a read error.

Germline assignment: CDR1 PRHDT and CDR2 FYEKMQ (reference sequence). The CDR3 is 11 residues long. Findings and limits, study-wide: Estimates of total diversity, which came from one million sequenced T cells, were considered to be underestimates.

Sample-barcoded 5' priming and a J-beta primer mix drove a second PCR of roughly 7 to 11 cycles. CDR3-containing paired-end reads numbered at least 2.5 million in each sample. MiXCR, run by TCRdb on the 5' RACE reads, gives a single entry per CDR3 protein. The profile shows some 1,800,000 distinct CDR3 sequences, 35% to 50% of them singletons. The TCR sequence derives from a human donor in good health. The sequencing sample was made of blood. The J gene is TRBJ1-1, the V gene TRBV13; D not resolved. The DNA of the CDR3 is TGTGCCAACAGCTTAGACACCGCGGCTTTCTTT. Residues: CANSLDTAAFF.